These 10 T cell receptor beta chains were all obtained from the same sample, sequenced in a study of cytomegalovirus exposure and HLA in healthy donors. TCRdb's table, derived via immunoSEQ multiplex PCR, lists solely in-frame clones and lacks some. The sample has more than 70,000 clones; 95% to 97% are singletons. Input material: PBMCs. All receptors come from a young man in good health and CMV-seropositive.

This sequence joins TRBV2 and TRBJ2-1; D not resolved. This CDR3 spans 14 amino acids. CDR1 and CDR2 (germline): SNHLY, FYNNEI. V dropped 4 bases and J dropped 0 bases, with 7 bases sitting between them. The CDR3 region is CASSGLSSYNEQFF. The DNA for the CDR3 is TGTGCCAGCAGTGGACTGAGCTCCTACAATGAGCAGTTCTTC.

The rearrangement joins TRBV27 to TRBJ2-1; D remains unclear. The length of the CDR3 is 13 residues. The germline CDR1 and CDR2 sequences are MNHEY and SMNVEV (reference sequence). The V end was cut by 3 bases, the J end by 8 bases, with 11 bases between. The CDR3 region has the DNA TGTGCCAGCAGTTTTTCCGTGGGCGATGAGCAGTTCTTC. Translation: CASSFSVGDEQFF.

The rearrangement joins TRBV5-1 to TRBJ2-7, with 11 bases matching TRBD2. V trimming: 4 bases; J trimming: 6 bases; junction bases outside the gene matches: 9. Germline V gene data show CDR1 as SGHRS and CDR2 as YFSETQ. The CDR3 sequence is 15 residues long. The CDR3 bases are TGCGCCAGCAGCCGGGAGACTAGCGGGGTACCCGAGCAGTACTTC. Its translation: CASSRETSGVPEQYF.

This clone was found a few times. The gene calls are TRBV5-6 and TRBJ1-4, with a possible D match to TRBD1 (6 bases). V was pared by 4 bases and J by 7 bases, with 14 bases between. This CDR3 is built from 14 residues. CDR1 and CDR2 from the germline V gene are SGHDT and YYEEEE. For the CDR3, the DNA is TGTGCCAGCAGCCCCTATACAGGGAGTGAAAAACTGTTTTTT. Translated: CASSPYTGSEKLFF. The whole variable domain, remainder taken from reference TRBV5-6 and TRBJ1-4, is DAGVTQSPTHLIKTRGQQVTLRCSPKSGHDTVSWYQQALGQGPQFIFQYYEEEERQRGNFPDRFSGHQFPNYSSELNVNALLLGDSALYLCASSPYTGSEKLFFGSGTQLSVL.

V and J are TRBV5-1 and TRBJ1-4; D is unresolved. There are 13 residues in the CDR3. Germline assignment: CDR1 SGHRS and CDR2 YFSETQ. Trimming took off 2 bases at V and 3 bases at J, with 5 bases between the two ends. CDR3 loop: CASSFRSNEKLFF. CDR3 bases: TGCGCCAGCAGCTTCAGGTCTAATGAAAAACTGTTTTTT. Full variable domain (rest looked up from reference TRBV5-1 and TRBJ1-4): KAGVTQTPRYLIKTRGQQVTLSCSPISGHRSVSWYQQTPGQGLQFLFEYFSETQRNKGNFPGRFSGRQFSNSRSEMNVSTLELGDSALYLCASSFRSNEKLFFGSGTQLSVL.

The chain recombines TRBV29-1 with TRBJ2-7, with D possibly being TRBD1 (6 bases). The CDR3 consists of 12 residues. Per germline, CDR1 SQVTM and CDR2 ANQGSEA. With 2 bases removed from V and 9 bases from J, the gap between germline ends came to 14 bases. The CDR3 DNA sequence: TGCAGCGTTGAACCACAGGGAACGGGGCAGTACTTC. This translates into CSVEPQGTGQYF.

The chain employs TRBV11-2 and TRBJ2-7, with D perhaps TRBD2 (6 bases). V dropped 5 bases and J dropped 5 bases, with 19 bases sitting between them. Germline V CDR1 and CDR2: SGHAT, FQNNGV. The CDR3 consists of 15 residues. CDR3 loop: CASSPAGSLSHEQYF. CDR3 nucleotide sequence: TGTGCCAGCAGCCCCGCGGGGTCACTCAGCCACGAGCAGTACTTC. The variable domain in full, completed from reference TRBV11-2 and TRBJ2-7, reads EAGVAQSPRYKIIEKRQSVAFWCNPISGHATLYWYQQILGQGPKLLIQFQNNGVVDDSQLPKDRFSAERLKGVDSTLKIQPAKLEDSAVYLCASSPAGSLSHEQYFGPGTRLTVT.

J is TRBJ2-1 and V is TRBV29-1; D unclear. Germline V gives CDR1 SQVTM, CDR2 ANQGSEA. The CDR3 is made up of 13 amino acids. The V and J ends lost 7 bases and 1 base respectively, with 11 bases between them. The CDR3 DNA reads TGCAGCGCCGTAGAGGTGTCCTACAATGAGCAGTTCTTC. Translated: CSAVEVSYNEQFF.

V and J are TRBV19 and TRBJ2-7; weak D call: TRBD2 (6 bases). This CDR3 contains 15 residues. Per the germline V gene, CDR1 is LNHDA and CDR2 is SQIVND (reference sequence). Trimming shortened V by 3 bases and J by 0 bases, and 12 bases separated the two germline ends. The chain's CDR3 is CASSISLGSSYEQYF. CDR3 bases: TGTGCCAGTAGTATTTCCCTCGGGAGCTCCTACGAGCAGTACTTC.

The V gene is TRBV29-1, the J gene TRBJ2-1, with D possibly TRBD2 on 6 matching bases. Deletions cut 4 bases from V and 7 bases from J, with 26 bases between. Germline V lookup: CDR1 SQVTM, CDR2 ANQGSEA. The CDR3 contains 17 residues. CDR3 region: CSVGTAGFALGGNEQFF. As DNA, the CDR3 is TGCAGCGTTGGCACGGCGGGCTTCGCCCTGGGAGGAAATGAGCAGTTCTTC.